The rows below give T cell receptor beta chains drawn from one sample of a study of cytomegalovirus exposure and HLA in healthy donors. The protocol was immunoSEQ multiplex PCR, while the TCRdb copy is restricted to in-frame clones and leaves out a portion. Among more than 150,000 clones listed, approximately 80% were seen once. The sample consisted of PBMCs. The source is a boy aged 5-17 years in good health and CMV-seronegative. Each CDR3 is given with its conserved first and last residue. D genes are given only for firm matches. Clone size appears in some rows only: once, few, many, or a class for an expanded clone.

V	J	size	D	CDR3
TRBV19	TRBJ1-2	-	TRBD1	CASSPRTGWGRNYGYTF
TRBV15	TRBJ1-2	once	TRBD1	CATSRVGDRVIGYTF
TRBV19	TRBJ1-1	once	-	CASRTRPGTEAFF
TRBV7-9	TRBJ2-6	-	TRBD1	CASRQGTDSGANVLTF
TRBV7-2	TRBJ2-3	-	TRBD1	CASSLQTGEADTQYF
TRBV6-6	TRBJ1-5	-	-	CASSFAEAQPQHF
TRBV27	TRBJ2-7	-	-	CASSLRRRTATISYEQYF
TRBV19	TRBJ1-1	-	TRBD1	CASSILGQGLGFGTEAFF
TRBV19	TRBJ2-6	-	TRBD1	CASSGGTGAGANVLTF
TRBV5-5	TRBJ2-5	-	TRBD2	CASSRPGLAGVQETQYF
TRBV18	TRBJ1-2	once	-	CASSPDRNNYGYTF
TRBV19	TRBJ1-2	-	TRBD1	CASSMATGINYGYTF
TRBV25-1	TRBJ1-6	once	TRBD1	CASSESGQGYSPLHF
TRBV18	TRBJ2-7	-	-	CASSLYRAYEQYF
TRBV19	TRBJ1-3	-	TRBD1	CASKNPGTGAGGNTIYF
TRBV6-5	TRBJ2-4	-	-	CASSSTGRGIQYF
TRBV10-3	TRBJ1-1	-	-	CAISESRDTEAFF
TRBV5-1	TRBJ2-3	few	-	CASRAGASEGTDTQYF
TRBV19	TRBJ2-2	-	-	CASSSQGNTGELFF
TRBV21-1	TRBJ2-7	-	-	CASSITSGSRNEQYF
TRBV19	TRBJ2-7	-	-	CASSTPGRYEQYF
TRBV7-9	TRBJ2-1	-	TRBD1	CASSGKRDRGQYNEQFF
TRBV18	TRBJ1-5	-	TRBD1	CASSPVGQEAGQPQHF
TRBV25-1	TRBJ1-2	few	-	CASSGGGYGYTF
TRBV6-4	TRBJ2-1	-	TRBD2	CASSDSSKPREGQFF
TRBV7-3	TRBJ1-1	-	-	CASSLSGGALNTEAFF